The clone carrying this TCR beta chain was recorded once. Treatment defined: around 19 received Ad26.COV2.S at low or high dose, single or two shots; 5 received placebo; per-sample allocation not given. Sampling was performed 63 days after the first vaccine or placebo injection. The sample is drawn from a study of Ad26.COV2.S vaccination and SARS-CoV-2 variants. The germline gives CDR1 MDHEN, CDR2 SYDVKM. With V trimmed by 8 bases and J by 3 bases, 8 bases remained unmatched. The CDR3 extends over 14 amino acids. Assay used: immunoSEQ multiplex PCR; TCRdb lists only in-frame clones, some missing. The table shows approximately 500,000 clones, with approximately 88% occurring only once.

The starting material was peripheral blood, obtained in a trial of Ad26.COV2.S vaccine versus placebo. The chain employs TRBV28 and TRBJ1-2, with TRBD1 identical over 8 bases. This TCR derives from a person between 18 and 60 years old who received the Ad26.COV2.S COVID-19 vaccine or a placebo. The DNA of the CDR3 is TGTGCCAGCTCGGGGGGGACAGGAGACTATGGCTACACCTTC. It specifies CASSGGTGDYGYTF.